This T cell receptor beta chain was retrieved from a study of beta chain features in type 1 diabetes. Regarding this clone: Its antigen is currently unknown.

All of the isolated RNA was reverse transcribed, so expressed TCRB transcripts were sequenced. TCRdb's copy holds only in-frame clones and misses some; the assay was immunoSEQ multiplex PCR. Among around 500,000 clones listed, 10% to 12% were seen once. Study-wide points: The study found that naive, central memory and Treg TCRB repertoires appeared more similar in patients than in healthy donors.

The CDR3 covers 12 residues. Germline CDR1 GTSNPN, CDR2 SVGIG (reference sequence). V was pared by 1 base and J by 3 bases, with 6 bases between. The rearrangement links TRBV30 to TRBJ1-1; D not resolved. The sample consisted of naive CD4+ T cells from blood. This receptor was identified in a woman aged 18-29 years in good health. CDR3 sequence: CAWSGSYTEAFF. CDR3 sequence (DNA): TGTGCCTGGAGTGGCTCCTACACTGAAGCTTTCTTT.